This is a list of T cell receptor beta chains from one sample in a study of shared clonotypes between healthy human individuals. Generated by immunoSEQ multiplex PCR, the TCRdb table keeps only in-frame clones and is missing some. Of roughly 510,000 clones in the sample, about 80% were seen once. Sequencing used PBMCs. The source of these receptors is a woman aged 40 to 50 in good health. Some clones in this sample may be carry-over from other donors' samples. Each CDR3 is given with its conserved first and last residue. D genes are given only for firm matches. Clone size is shown for a subset of rows, as once, few, many or a class of expanded clone.

J: TRBJ2-5; D: .; size: .; V: TRBV11-1; DNA: TGTGCCAGCAGCTTAGGAGAAGAGACCCAGTACTTC; CDR3: CASSLGEETQYF
J: TRBJ1-1; D: .; size: .; V: TRBV29-1; DNA: TGCAGCGTGGGGGGACTGAACACTGAAGCTTTCTTT; CDR3: CSVGGLNTEAFF
J: TRBJ2-7; D: TRBD1; size: once; V: TRBV7-9; DNA: TGTGCCAGCAGCCAAACTAGGGACAGGGCCCACAAGCAGTACTTC; CDR3: CASSQTRDRAHKQYF
J: TRBJ1-2; D: .; size: .; V: TRBV7-9; DNA: TGTGCCAGCAGCTTGGGGTTCGACTATGGCTACACCTTC; CDR3: CASSLGFDYGYTF
J: TRBJ1-1; D: .; size: few; V: TRBV4-1; DNA: TGCGCCAGCAGCCTTAGCCAGGGGAGGGAGACTGAAGCTTTCTTT; CDR3: CASSLSQGRETEAFF
J: TRBJ2-5; D: TRBD1; size: many; V: TRBV5-4; DNA: TGTGCCAGCAGCTTGGGTTTAGGGCAGGGGGAAGAGACCCAGTACTTC; CDR3: CASSLGLGQGEETQYF
J: TRBJ1-1; D: .; size: .; V: TRBV6-1; DNA: TGTGCCAGCAGCGTACAGGGTAACACTGAAGCTTTCTTT; CDR3: CASSVQGNTEAFF
J: TRBJ2-7; D: TRBD2; size: .; V: TRBV9; DNA: TGTGCCAGCAGCGGCGCTAGCGGGAGGGCCCTCATAGTCAACGAGCAGTACTTC; CDR3: CASSGASGRALIVNEQYF
J: TRBJ2-3; D: TRBD2; size: .; V: TRBV28; DNA: TGTGCCAGCAGTTTATGGCGGGAGTTGACAGATACGCAGTATTTT; CDR3: CASSLWRELTDTQYF
J: TRBJ2-5; D: TRBD1; size: once; V: TRBV5-1; DNA: TGCGCCAGCAGCTCGGGACAGGGTAGTACGGAGACCCAGTACTTC; CDR3: CASSSGQGSTETQYF
J: TRBJ1-2; D: TRBD1; size: .; V: TRBV7-8; DNA: TGTGCCAGCAGCTTACGACAGGGTGAAGGCTACACCTTC; CDR3: CASSLRQGEGYTF
J: TRBJ1-2; D: TRBD1; size: .; V: TRBV27; DNA: TGTGCCAGCAGTTTCCGGGACAGCCGCGCAGATGGCTACACCTTC; CDR3: CASSFRDSRADGYTF
J: TRBJ2-2; D: TRBD2; size: .; V: TRBV5-1; DNA: TGCGCCAGCAGCCCACTGGGACTAGCGGGACCCGGGGAGCTGTTTTTT; CDR3: CASSPLGLAGPGELFF
J: TRBJ2-6; D: .; size: few; V: TRBV2; DNA: TGTGCCAGCAGTGATGACTCTGGGGCCAACGTCCTGACTTTC; CDR3: CASSDDSGANVLTF
J: TRBJ2-6; D: .; size: .; V: TRBV6-6; DNA: TGTGCCAGCAGTTATCAGGGGATCTCTGGGGCCAACGTCCTGACTTTC; CDR3: CASSYQGISGANVLTF
J: TRBJ2-2; D: .; size: .; V: TRBV5-1; DNA: TGCGCCAGCAGCTCAGGGTATCCGGGCACCGACACCGGGGAGCTGTTTTTT; CDR3: CASSSGYPGTDTGELFF
J: TRBJ2-2; D: TRBD1; size: few; V: TRBV25-1; DNA: TGTGCCAGCAGTCTCCACACAGGGGACACCGGGGAGCTGTTTTTT; CDR3: CASSLHTGDTGELFF